This TCR beta chain was sequenced during a study of shared clonotypes between healthy human individuals. Study as a whole: There were three CD4 naive, three CD4 memory, two CD8 naive and one CD8 memory plates per donor. Study-level findings and limits: It was the non-shared clonotypes that had lower generation probabilities than clonotypes shared by all four donors. Rarefaction gave evidence that sorted-subset sequencing remained incomplete despite large depth.

Authors' processing steps: Filtering differed, since immunoSEQ gave only junction sequences and no quality scores. TCRdb's copy holds only in-frame clones and misses some; the assay was immunoSEQ multiplex PCR. That table supplies the V and J calls and clone size; D and trimming were determined from the DNA. This table holds some 600,000 clones, 90% to 97% found once. The CDR3 extends over 14 amino acids. With 6 bases clipped from V and 3 bases from J, the junction kept 6 bases outside the gene matches. CDR1 is SNHLY and CDR2 is FYNNEI in the germline V gene. Naivety among CD8 cells was defined by CD45RO negativity and positive CCR7 selection, thereby excluding terminally differentiated effector memory CD45RA+ cells. Comment on this clone: Its specificity is unknown.

This TCR derives from a woman in her twenties or thirties in good health. The chain employs TRBV2 and TRBJ2-3; 7 bases are a match to TRBD2. What was sequenced was naive CD8+ T cells sorted from blood. CDR3 DNA sequence: TGTGCCAGCAGCCGGGAGGCCAATACAGATACGCAGTATTTT. Its translation: CASSREANTDTQYF.